The source of this TCR beta chain is a study of technical replicates of blood from a handful of donors. Sequencing used immunoSEQ multiplex PCR; TCRdb keeps in-frame clones, though not all of them. The repertoire consists of under 65,000 clones, with 70% to 90% occurring once and the leading ten covering around 5.1%. Germline-derived CDR1 and CDR2 are SGHTA and FQGNSA. There are 12 residues in the CDR3. Trimming removed 5 bases at V and 3 bases at J, with 8 bases between. V and J are TRBV7-2 and TRBJ2-7; possibly TRBD2 for D (5 bases). The sequence was obtained from a human donor in good health. Some clones in this sample may be carry-over from other donors' samples. Source material: PBMCs. The CDR3 is CASSPGNYEQYF. Here the CDR3 DNA reads TGTGCCAGCAGCCCCGGGAACTACGAGCAGTACTTC.